The following is a TCR beta chain sequence with its context. The assay was immunoSEQ multiplex PCR, and TCRdb's table has in-frame clones only and misses some. The table includes almost 90,000 clones, about 85% detected once. V lost 7 bases and J lost 2; bases outside the gene matches: 5. CDR3 size: 13 residues. Germline V lookup: CDR1 MNHNY, CDR2 SVGAGI (reference sequence). This specimen comes from a study of control samples from healthy donors and cancer patients. Source material: blood. The chain employs TRBV6-6 and TRBJ2-7, with 7 bases aligning to TRBD1. The receptor's source is a middle-aged woman in good health. CDR3 amino acids: CASNGDSTYEQYF. The CDR3 nucleotides are TGTGCCAGCAATGGGGACAGTACCTACGAGCAGTACTTC.